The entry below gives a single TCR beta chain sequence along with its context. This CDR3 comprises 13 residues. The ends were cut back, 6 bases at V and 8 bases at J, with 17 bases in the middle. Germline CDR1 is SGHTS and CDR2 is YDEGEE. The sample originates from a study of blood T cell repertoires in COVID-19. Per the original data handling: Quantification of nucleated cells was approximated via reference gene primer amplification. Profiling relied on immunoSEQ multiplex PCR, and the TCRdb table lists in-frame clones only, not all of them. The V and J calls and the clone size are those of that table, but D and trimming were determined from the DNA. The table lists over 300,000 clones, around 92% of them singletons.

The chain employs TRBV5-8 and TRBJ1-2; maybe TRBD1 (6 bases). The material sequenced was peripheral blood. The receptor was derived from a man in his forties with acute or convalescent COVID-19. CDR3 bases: TGTGCCAGCATTCCGCAGGGGTCGGGGGGCTACACCTTC. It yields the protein CASIPQGSGGYTF.